This TCR beta chain was observed in a study of shared T cell receptors in the human thymus. Here immunoSEQ multiplex PCR was the method, and the copy in TCRdb shows in-frame clones only, minus some. The sample has roughly 410,000 clones; just under 95% are singletons. Per germline, CDR1 LGHNA and CDR2 YSLEER. With 0 bases removed from V and 4 bases from J, the gap between germline ends came to 5 bases. CDR3 length equals 13 residues. The table lists this clone with a count of one. The J gene is TRBJ2-3, the V gene TRBV4-3, with D hard to call. Sequenced material: thymocytes. This TCR was sampled from a human donor. In DNA form, the CDR3 reads TGCGCCAGCAGCCAAGATGGGCCAGATACGCAGTATTTT. This gives the protein CASSQDGPDTQYF.